This passage covers 2 T cell receptor beta chains from one sample sequenced in a study of T cells in Graves' hyperthyroidism and ophthalmopathy (dated 2019 in TCRdb). Library construction relied on multiplex PCR. TCRdb records Illumina HiSeq 2000 as the sequencer. Amplification of TCR beta CDR3 regions was carried out from RNA transcripts. For the first round of RT-PCR on the TCR CDR3, the HTBI primer set was used together with the Qiagen OneStep RT-PCR kit. TCRdb reprocessing: public reads trimmed at Q25 with fastp, clones called with MiXCR, in-frame beta chains kept. Entries that share a CDR3 protein sequence are merged under the most common genes and DNA. The sample table shows roughly 240,000 distinct CDR3 sequences, and over 20% are seen once. The ten largest account for roughly 32% of the sample. Specimen: blood. Every receptor here comes from a woman in her 40s with Graves' ophthalmopathy.

The V call is TRBV10-3, the J call TRBJ1-2; no clear D gene. The V end lost 0 bases, the J end lost 7 bases, and 12 bases lay between the germline ends. Germline V gene data show CDR1 as ENHRY and CDR2 as SYGVKD. The CDR3 runs 14 residues. The DNA for the CDR3 is TGTGCCATCAGTGAGTCGAGATCGGGGTCTGGCTACACCTTC. This gives the protein CAISESRSGSGYTF.

As to this clonotype: One end of the junction fails to match germline, which may point to a read error. The chain links TRBV28 to TRBJ2-5; tentative D call: TRBD2 (5 bases). CDR1 is MDHEN, CDR2 SYDVKM, per germline. The CDR3 is made up of 11 amino acids. CDR3 in DNA: TGTGCCAGCAGCCAGAGGGAGACCCCGTACTTC. Its protein product is CASSQRETPYF. Full variable domain (outside the CDR3, taken from reference TRBV28 and TRBJ2-5): DVKVTQSSRYLVKRTGEKVFLECVQDMDHENMFWYRQDPGLGLRLIYFSYDVKMKEKGDIPEGYSVSREKKERFSLILESASTNQTSMYLCASSQRETPYFGPGTRLLVL.